The 31 T cell receptor beta chains below come from one sample, sequenced in a study of spatial heterogeneity in lung cancer. Regarding the study as a whole: Higher tumor mutation counts went along with higher counts of expanded intratumoral alpha and beta TCRs.

TCRdb reanalysed the 5' RACE reads using MiXCR and keeps one entry per CDR3 protein. The table records about 8,400 distinct CDR3 sequences, 8.2% of them present only once. No antigens are known for them. Noted time point: sample taken at primary tumor resection. Specimen: lung tumor tissue, collected at surgery. The receptors here all came from a male donor with early-stage non-small cell lung cancer.

This clonotype is labeled as medium-sized. This beta chain came through as a stray read in a library set up for alpha chains, and its size says little. CDR3 residues: CASSETSRSYNEQFF. The CDR3 DNA sequence: TGTGCCAGCAGCGAGACTAGTCGCTCCTACAATGAGCAGTTCTTC. V is TRBV9 and J is TRBJ2-1; maybe TRBD2 (6 bases). The CDR3 is made up of 15 amino acids. Trimming left V 3 bases short and J 0 bases short, with 10 bases between. Germline CDR1 is SGDLS and CDR2 is YYNGEE.

This clonotype is medium-sized within its sample. This beta chain is an off-target read within a library intended for alpha chains, so its frequency means little. The chain employs TRBV28 and TRBJ1-5, with D possibly being TRBD1 (6 bases). There are 13 residues in the CDR3. V lost 6 bases and J 6 bases, leaving 12 bases between the germline ends. Germline V gene lookup returns CDR1 MDHEN and CDR2 SYDVKM. CDR3 nucleotides: TGTGCCAGCAGCCGCGGGGGGGCTCAGCCCCAGCATTTT. Amino acids: CASSRGGAQPQHF.

This clonotype is judged medium-sized (0.01 to 0.1%). This beta chain slipped into a library made for alpha chains as a stray read, so its size is not meaningful. V usage is TRBV7-6 and J usage is TRBJ2-5, with 9 bases fitting TRBD2. Germline V gene sequence: CDR1 SGHVS, CDR2 FNYEAQ. Trimming removed 0 bases from V and 5 bases from J; junction bases left unmatched: 10. The CDR3 contains 17 residues. For the CDR3, the DNA is TGTGCCAGCAGCTTAGCTCCTAGCGGGACAATTGGGGAGACCCAGTACTTC. Translating gives CASSLAPSGTIGETQYF.

The table lists this clonotype with many counts. This beta chain is a stray read from a library made for alpha chains; its abundance is not meaningful. The chain joins TRBV5-4 to TRBJ2-3, with D maybe TRBD1 (6 bases). V was pared by 6 bases and J by 0 bases, with 14 bases between. Germline CDR1 SGHNT, CDR2 YYREEE (reference sequence). The length of the CDR3 is 15 residues. The DNA for the CDR3 is TGTGCCAGCACCCGATGGCAGGGGAGCACAGATACGCAGTATTTT. Translation: CASTRWQGSTDTQYF.

This clonotype is medium-sized in the sample. The library was prepared for alpha chains; this beta chain is a stray read, so its frequency means little. This chain joins TRBV5-5 and TRBJ1-5; 7 nucleotides align to TRBD1. The V segment lost 1 base and the J segment 7 bases; nucleotides outside the gene matches: 8. The CDR3 sequence is 15 residues long. Germline V lookup: CDR1 SGHKS, CDR2 YYEKEE (reference sequence). CDR3 region: CASSLWYGTEQPQHF. DNA for the CDR3: TGTGCCAGCAGCTTGTGGTACGGGACAGAACAGCCCCAGCATTTT.

Judged by abundance, this clonotype is medium-sized. This beta chain was picked up by a library intended for alpha chains and is off target, so its count carries little meaning. The rearrangement joins TRBV24-1 to TRBJ2-3; 8 bases agree with TRBD2. The CDR3 extends over 16 amino acids. V lost 2 bases, J lost 5 bases, and 8 bases stayed unmatched. Germline-derived CDR1 and CDR2 are KGHDR and SFDVKD. The CDR3 coding sequence is TGTGCCACCAGTGATTCTAACGGGAGGGCCGAAGATACGCAGTATTTT. Its protein is CATSDSNGRAEDTQYF.

This clonotype was seen repeatedly, ten times or more. The library was designed around alpha chains, so this beta chain is a stray read whose abundance carries little weight. The chain has TRBV20-1 and TRBJ1-5, with D possibly matching TRBD1 (5 bases). CDR1 is DFQATT, CDR2 SNEGSKA, per germline (reference sequence). CDR3 length: 15 amino acids. V was cut by 3 bases and J by 1 base, with 13 bases left in between. CDR3 coding DNA: TGCAGTGCTAGTTTGGGGGGTGGAAGCAATCAGCCCCAGCATTTT. As protein: CSASLGGGSNQPQHF.

This clonotype showed up many times. Because this beta chain is a stray read in a library intended to capture alpha chains, its abundance should not be given much weight. The chain uses TRBV6-2 or TRBV6-3 and TRBJ1-6; 9 positions match TRBD1. The CDR3 consists of 20 residues. Looked up from germline, CDR1 is MNHEY and CDR2 is SVGEGT. The J segment lost 9 bases and the V segment lost 0 bases, leaving 18 bases of the junction unmatched. In DNA, the CDR3 is TGTGCCAGCAGTTACTCAACCACCGGGACAGGGCCGCCGGGGTCTTCACCCCTCCACTTT. It codes for CASSYSTTGTGPPGSSPLHF.

This clonotype is judged medium-sized (0.01 to 0.1%). Since it is a stray read in a library aimed at alpha chains, this beta chain has a size that is not meaningful. The genes are TRBV5-1 and TRBJ1-2; no reliable D call. Germline assignment: CDR1 SGHRS and CDR2 YFSETQ. The CDR3 has 13 amino acids. The ends were cut back, 4 bases at V and 0 bases at J, with 7 bases in the middle. The CDR3 DNA reads as TGCGCCAGCAGCCCGGCGACTAACTATGGCTACACCTTC. This encodes CASSPATNYGYTF.

In this sample, this clonotype is medium-sized (0.01 to 0.1%). Since the library was made to target alpha chains, this beta chain is a stray read and its abundance is not meaningful. The chain uses TRBV7-9 and TRBJ1-4; D is possibly TRBD1 (5 bases). Germline CDR1 is SEHNR and CDR2 is FQNEAQ (reference sequence). The CDR3 consists of 15 residues. Trimming cost V 5 bases and J 4 bases, with 14 bases left between them. The CDR3 loop is CASSPLAGINEKLFF. The CDR3 DNA reads TGTGCCAGCAGCCCCTTGGCAGGGATTAATGAAAAACTGTTTTTT.

Sample share makes this clonotype medium-sized. Within a library made for alpha chains, this beta chain is off target, and its count is uninformative. DNA for the CDR3: TGTGCCAGTCCCGGGACACTCAGCTCTGGGGCCAACGTCCTGACTTTC. It is translated as CASPGTLSSGANVLTF. The rearrangement links TRBV6-2 or TRBV6-3 to TRBJ2-6; D might be TRBD1 (6 bases). Trimming left V 9 bases short and J 0 bases short, with 15 bases between. This CDR3 region has 16 residues. Germline CDR1 is MNHEY and CDR2 is SVGEGT.

By share, this clonotype counts as medium-sized. Found in a library prepared for alpha chains, this beta chain is an off-target read, and its abundance has little meaning. V is TRBV19 and J is TRBJ2-4; 7 bases fit TRBD1. The germline V gene has CDR1 LNHDA and CDR2 SQIVND (reference sequence). V was pared by 4 bases and J by 9 bases, with 6 bases of the junction left unmatched. CDR3 length: 13 amino acids. The CDR3: CASSTQTGRIQYF. In DNA, the CDR3 is TGTGCCAGTAGTACCCAGACAGGGCGCATTCAGTACTTC.

Details on this clonotype: In a library made to pick up alpha chains, this beta chain is a stray read with a size that means little. V is TRBV20-1 and J is TRBJ2-1, with D possibly being TRBD2 (6 bases). Germline V CDR1 and CDR2: DFQATT, SNEGSKA (reference sequence). This CDR3 contains 15 residues. With 6 bases removed from V and 5 bases from J, the gap between germline ends came to 20 bases. The CDR3 region has the DNA TGCAGTGCGGGGGACTCCAGAAAGGACCACAATGAGCAGTTCTTC. This encodes CSAGDSRKDHNEQFF.

In its sample, this clonotype ranks as medium-sized. The library was prepared for alpha chains; this beta chain is a stray read, so its frequency means little. The chain employs TRBV12-3 or TRBV12-4 and TRBJ1-1; unclear D gene. The V end lost 3 bases, the J end lost 0 bases, and 11 bases lay between the germline ends. This CDR3 is built from 15 residues. The DNA for the CDR3 is TGTGCCAGCAGTTTGGTAGCAGGCCTGAACACTGAAGCTTTCTTT. It translates to CASSLVAGLNTEAFF.

This clonotype is labeled medium-sized (0.01 to 0.1%). This beta chain lies outside the target of a library built for alpha chains; its clone size means little. This sequence joins TRBV12-3 or TRBV12-4 and TRBJ1-2, with D unclear. CDR3 size: 12 residues. V was shortened by 5 bases and J by 1 base, with 5 bases between the two germline ends. CDR3 residues: CASSPINYGYTF. CDR3 DNA: TGTGCCAGCAGTCCCATTAACTATGGCTACACCTTC.

Note on this clonotype: This beta chain represents an off-target read in a library built for alpha chains; its size is of limited meaning. V gene TRBV28 combines with J gene TRBJ2-1, with no clear D. Trimming removed 4 bases from V and 8 bases from J, with 6 bases in between. CDR3 length: 11 amino acids. CDR1 and CDR2 (germline): MDHEN, SYDVKM. CDR3 DNA: TGTGCCAGCAGTTCCTCTTATGAGCAGTTCTTC. It translates to CASSSSYEQFF.

This clonotype was seen ten or more times. Since the library was made to target alpha chains, this beta chain is a stray read and its abundance is not meaningful. This chain connects TRBV7-2 to TRBJ1-6, with D possibly being TRBD1 (6 bases). Between the trimmed V and J ends, which lost 1 base and 9 bases, there was a span of 16 bases. CDR3 length: 16 amino acids. Looked up from germline, CDR1 is SGHTA and CDR2 is FQGNSA. The CDR3 DNA is TGTGCCAGCAGCTTAGTGGGGGGGGGCCCCAGTTCACCCCTCCACTTT. It is translated as CASSLVGGGPSSPLHF.

This clonotype is categorized as medium-sized (0.01 to 0.1%). This beta chain is off target for a library built for alpha chains, so its abundance means little. This chain joins TRBV5-1 and TRBJ2-5, with D unresolved. Germline V gives CDR1 SGHRS, CDR2 YFSETQ. This CDR3 spans 15 amino acids. V gave up 4 bases and J gave up 5 bases, with 18 bases separating them. CDR3 DNA: TGCGCCAGCAGCGCGATCCTAGGCGTTGGGGAGACCCAGTACTTC. The encoded protein is CASSAILGVGETQYF.

There are many counts of this clonotype. This beta chain lies outside the target of a library built for alpha chains; its clone size means little. The rearrangement joins TRBV7-2 to TRBJ2-7; weak D call: TRBD1 (5 bases). V was clipped by 5 bases and J by 0 bases, with 17 bases between them. The CDR3 length is 16 residues. Germline V gives CDR1 SGHTA, CDR2 FQGNSA. The CDR3 spells CASSISGIRLSYEQYF. The CDR3 DNA reads as TGTGCCAGCAGCATATCAGGGATCCGTCTCTCCTACGAGCAGTACTTC.

This clonotype ranks as medium-sized (0.01 to 0.1%). In a library made to pick up alpha chains, this beta chain is a stray read with a size that means little. CDR3 coding DNA: TGTGCCAGCAGGACGAGACTAGCGGGAGGGCCTAGGGCAGATACGCAGTATTTT. Its translation: CASRTRLAGGPRADTQYF. J is TRBJ2-3 and V is TRBV6-2 or TRBV6-3; 14 bases align to TRBD2. Germline values: CDR1 MNHEY, CDR2 SVGEGT. This CDR3 region has 18 residues. Trimming at V came to 6 bases and at J to 4 bases, leaving 12 bases not matched to a gene.

Notes on this clonotype: This beta chain is an off-target read within a library intended for alpha chains, so its frequency means little. The V call is TRBV27, the J call TRBJ2-5; D unresolved. V was clipped by 5 bases and J by 4 bases, with 11 bases between them. The V gene's germline CDR1 is MNHEY and CDR2 SMNVEV (reference sequence). The CDR3 extends over 13 amino acids. CDR3 protein: CASSIRERETQYF. The CDR3 coding sequence is TGTGCCAGCAGTATAAGGGAAAGAGAGACCCAGTACTTC.

By proportion, this clonotype is medium-sized (0.01 to 0.1%). With the library built for alpha chains, this beta chain is off target and its frequency is not meaningful. This chain connects TRBV6-5 to TRBJ1-4; possibly TRBD1 for D (5 bases). This CDR3 has 15 residues. Per germline, CDR1 MNHEY and CDR2 SVGAGI. V dropped 6 bases and J dropped 6 bases, with 17 bases sitting between them. In DNA form, the CDR3 reads TGTGCCAGCAGCTCAGCGGGGGGATTCTATGAAAAACTGTTTTTT. The encoded protein is CASSSAGGFYEKLFF.

This clonotype came up many times. Since the library was made to target alpha chains, this beta chain is a stray read and its abundance is not meaningful. The genes are TRBV5-1 and TRBJ2-7, with 8 bases identical to TRBD2. CDR1 and CDR2 from the germline V gene are SGHRS and YFSETQ. V lost 2 bases to trimming and J lost 5 bases; unmatched junction nucleotides: 9. The length of the CDR3 is 15 residues. CDR3 bases: TGCGCCAGCAGCTTTTACGGGAGGGCGCGGGACGAGCAGTACTTC. It yields the protein CASSFYGRARDEQYF.

This clonotype rates as medium-sized (0.01 to 0.1%). This beta chain appears as a stray read in a library generated for alpha chains; its size is not informative. CDR3 DNA sequence: TGCGCCAGCAGCCGGGACAGAGACACAGATACGCAGTATTTT. It is translated as CASSRDRDTDTQYF. V and J are TRBV10-2 and TRBJ2-3; 7 bases line up with TRBD1. CDR1 and CDR2 from the germline V gene are WSHSY and SAAADI. The CDR3 runs 14 residues. V trimming: 6 bases; J trimming: 2 bases; junction bases outside the gene matches: 5.

Within the sample, this clonotype is medium-sized (0.01 to 0.1%). This beta chain is a stray read from a library made for alpha chains; its abundance is not meaningful. The chain combines TRBV5-1 with TRBJ2-3; 10 bases agree with TRBD2. CDR1 is SGHRS, CDR2 YFSETQ, per germline. The CDR3 consists of 16 residues. Trimming cost V 4 bases and J 3 bases; bases outside gene matches: 8. The DNA for the CDR3 is TGCGCCAGCAGCCCTGGGGCTAGCGGGAGTACAGATACGCAGTATTTT. It specifies CASSPGASGSTDTQYF.

This clonotype was seen repeatedly, ten times or more. This beta chain is an unintended read in a library built for alpha chains; its size means little. The rearrangement joins TRBV18 to TRBJ2-1; D is unresolved. Germline CDR1 is KGHSH and CDR2 is LQKENI. This CDR3 has 13 residues. V gave up 3 bases and J gave up 5 bases, with 8 bases separating them. The CDR3 DNA is TGTGCCAGCTCACCTACTTCCCACAATGAGCAGTTCTTC. Translating gives CASSPTSHNEQFF.

Points on this clonotype: The library was prepared for alpha chains; this beta chain is a stray read, so its frequency means little. This sequence joins TRBV20-1 and TRBJ2-2; 8 nucleotides agree with TRBD1. The CDR3 covers 15 residues. The V gene's germline CDR1 is DFQATT and CDR2 SNEGSKA (reference sequence). Unmatched junction bases numbered 2, after V lost 1 base and J lost 1 base. The CDR3 is CSARGQGMNTGELFF. The CDR3 nucleotides read TGCAGTGCTAGAGGACAGGGGATGAACACCGGGGAGCTGTTTTTT.

This clonotype is classed as medium-sized. This beta chain is an unintended read in a library built for alpha chains; its size means little. This chain connects TRBV12-3 or TRBV12-4 to TRBJ2-2; 10 positions match TRBD1. V shed 6 bases, J shed 5 bases, and the junction held 9 bases outside the gene matches. The CDR3 spans 16 residues. The CDR3 reads CASRSRDRGGTGELFF. The CDR3 bases are TGTGCCAGCAGGTCCCGGGACAGGGGAGGGACCGGGGAGCTGTTTTTT.

This clonotype is medium-sized in the sample. This beta chain is a stray sequence in a library constructed for alpha chains; its clone size is not meaningful. This chain links TRBV20-1 with TRBJ1-2; unclear D gene. This CDR3 contains 15 residues. Per germline, CDR1 DFQATT and CDR2 SNEGSKA (reference sequence). Deletions cut 6 bases from V and 3 bases from J, with 20 bases between. The DNA for the CDR3 is TGCAGTGCCCTTACCCCACACGGACGTTACTATGGCTACACCTTC. Translated, it gives CSALTPHGRYYGYTF.

This clonotype was seen at least ten times. Within a library made for alpha chains, this beta chain is off target, and its count is uninformative. The chain has TRBV24-1 and TRBJ2-2, with D unclear. Germline loops: CDR1 KGHDR, CDR2 SFDVKD. V lost 9 bases to trimming and J lost 2 bases, with 12 bases between them. The CDR3 loop spans 14 amino acids. CDR3 sequence: CATGFGQNTGELFF. In nucleotides, the CDR3 is TGTGCCACCGGGTTCGGCCAAAACACCGGGGAGCTGTTTTTT.

Relative to its sample, this clonotype is medium-sized. A library made for alpha chains picked up this beta chain off target, so its size means little. The chain recombines TRBV4-2 with TRBJ2-2; possible D gene TRBD1, 6 bases. Germline V CDR1 and CDR2: LGHNA, YNFKEQ. The CDR3 has 17 amino acids. V was clipped by 4 bases and J by 2 bases, with 17 bases between them. CDR3 bases: TGTGCCAGCAGCCCTAAAATTGCCGGGACAAACACCGGGGAGCTGTTTTTT. Its protein product is CASSPKIAGTNTGELFF.